Here is one T cell receptor (beta chain) with its context. The CDR3 is made up of 18 amino acids. Germline CDR1 reads SGHRS; CDR2 reads YFSETQ. V gave up 4 bases and J gave up 6 bases; unmatched junction bases: 17. The data stem from a study of beta chain features in type 1 diabetes. Reverse transcription of all isolated RNA meant that expressed TCRB transcripts were sequenced. The protocol was immunoSEQ multiplex PCR, while the TCRdb copy is restricted to in-frame clones and leaves out a portion. The sample shows 25,000 or so clones, 60% to 80% of them seen only once. The sample consisted of Tregs from blood. The receptor comes from a woman between 35 and 50 years old in good health. V usage is TRBV5-1 and J usage is TRBJ2-5, with 11 bases identical to TRBD2. This CDR3 reads CASSPRGALTSGDKTQYF. Written as DNA, the CDR3 is TGCGCCAGCAGCCCGCGTGGGGCCCTGACTAGCGGGGATAAGACCCAGTACTTC.